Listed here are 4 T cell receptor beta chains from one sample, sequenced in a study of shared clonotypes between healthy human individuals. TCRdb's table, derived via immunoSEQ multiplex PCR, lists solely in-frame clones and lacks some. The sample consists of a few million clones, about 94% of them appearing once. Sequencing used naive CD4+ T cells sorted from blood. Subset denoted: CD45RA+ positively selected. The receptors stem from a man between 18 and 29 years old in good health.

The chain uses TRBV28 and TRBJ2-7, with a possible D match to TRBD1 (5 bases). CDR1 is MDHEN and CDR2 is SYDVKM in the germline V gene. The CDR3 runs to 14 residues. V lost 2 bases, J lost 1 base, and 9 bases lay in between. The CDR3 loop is CASSLTGPSYEQYF. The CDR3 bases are TGTGCCAGCAGTTTAACAGGCCCTTCCTACGAGCAGTACTTC.

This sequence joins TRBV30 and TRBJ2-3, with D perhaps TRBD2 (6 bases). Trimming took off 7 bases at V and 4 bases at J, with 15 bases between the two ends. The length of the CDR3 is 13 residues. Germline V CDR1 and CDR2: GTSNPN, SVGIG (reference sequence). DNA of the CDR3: TGTGCCTTTAGTGCGGGGTATGCAGATACGCAGTATTTT. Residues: CAFSAGYADTQYF.

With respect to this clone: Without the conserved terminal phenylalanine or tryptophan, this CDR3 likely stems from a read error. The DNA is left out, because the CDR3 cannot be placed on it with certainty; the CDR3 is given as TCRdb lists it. This CDR3 reads CASSHPHR. The genes are TRBV28 and TRBJ1-4; the D call of TRBD1 is as the table states it, not checked on the DNA. Per the germline V gene, CDR1 is MDHEN and CDR2 is SYDVKM. The CDR3 sequence runs 8 residues, both termini included.

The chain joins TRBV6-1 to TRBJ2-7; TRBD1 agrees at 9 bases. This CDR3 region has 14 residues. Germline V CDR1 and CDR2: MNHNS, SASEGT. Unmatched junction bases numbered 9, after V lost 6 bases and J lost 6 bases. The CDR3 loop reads CASREPGTGSEQYF. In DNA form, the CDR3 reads TGTGCCAGCAGGGAACCCGGGACAGGGAGCGAGCAGTACTTC.